The sequence of this T cell receptor beta chain was determined in a study of T-cell reconstitution after alpha-beta-depleted transplantation in children. A TCRbeta library incorporating unique molecular identifiers was prepared. MiXCR, run by TCRdb on the PCR reads, gives a single entry per CDR3 protein. Of some 640,000 distinct CDR3 sequences in the sample, roughly 17% are singletons; the top ten hold approximately 1%. Germline assignment: CDR1 DFQATT and CDR2 SNEGSKA (reference sequence). Unmatched junction bases numbered 8, after V lost 6 bases and J lost 3 bases. CDR3 length: 14 amino acids. This clonotype was picked up many times.

The chain links TRBV20-1 to TRBJ2-1; 7 bases align to TRBD1. This material consisted of PBMCs from the stem cell graft donor, taken from the stem cell graft. The receptor was isolated from a human donor who donated a stem cell graft to a child with acute myeloid leukemia. The CDR3 bases are TGCAGTGCCCTTCACCGGGACAGCTACAATGAGCAGTTCTTC. Encoded protein: CSALHRDSYNEQFF.